These 18 T cell receptor beta chains share one sample of origin, sequenced in a study of CD8+ T cells in alopecia areata. Reverse transcription of extracted RNA yielded cDNA, which provided the sequencing template. Profiled with immunoSEQ multiplex PCR; TCRdb holds only in-frame clones, not every one. Of 150,000 to 200,000 clones in the sample, 40% to 55% were seen once. Treatment in this sample: oral pan-JAK inhibitor, 5-10 mg twice daily. The specimen was CD8+ T cells sorted from blood, collected at roughly week 53, from a patient treated with tofacitinib. These receptors came from a human donor with alopecia areata.

This rearrangement joins TRBV4-2 to TRBJ2-5, with 8 bases identical to TRBD2. J gave up 4 bases and V 4 bases, and 5 bases lay outside the gene matches. The CDR3 is made up of 14 amino acids. Germline lookup yields CDR1 LGHNA and CDR2 YNFKEQ. DNA of the CDR3: TGTGCCAGCAGCCCGGGGGGGAATGGAGAGACCCAGTACTTC. Its translation is CASSPGGNGETQYF.

Details on this clone: Sequence at one end of the junction differs from germline and may be a read error. The chain couples TRBV7-7 to TRBJ2-1; possibly TRBD1 for D (5 bases). Germline V gives CDR1 SSHAT, CDR2 FNYEAQ (reference sequence). The CDR3 loop spans 13 amino acids. The CDR3, as DNA: TGTGCTAGCAGCCAGGGAAGGCTGGATGAGCAGTTCTTC. Translating gives CASSQGRLDEQFF.

This clone came up a few times. The chain employs TRBV5-1 and TRBJ1-1; no clear D. Germline V lookup: CDR1 SGHRS, CDR2 YFSETQ. The V end lost 3 bases, the J end lost 1 base, and 10 bases lay between the germline ends. This CDR3 has 14 amino acids. The CDR3 sequence is CASSSRTGNTEAFF. The CDR3, as DNA: TGCGCCAGCAGCTCCCGGACTGGGAACACTGAAGCTTTCTTT.

The chain recombines TRBV29-1 with TRBJ2-7; D may be TRBD2 (6 bases). Deletions cut 4 bases from V and 5 bases from J, with 9 bases between. Germline-derived CDR1 and CDR2 are SQVTM and ANQGSEA. The CDR3 has 11 amino acids. The CDR3 loop is CSVVEGDEQYF. Here the CDR3 DNA reads TGCAGCGTTGTGGAGGGAGACGAGCAGTACTTC.

This chain joins TRBV23-1 and TRBJ2-3; 8 bases are a match to TRBD2. TRBV23-1 is filed as an ORF, its function uncertain. The junction had 4 bases not matched to a gene; V was cut back by 8 bases and J by 6 bases. This CDR3 has 12 residues. Here the CDR3 DNA reads TGCGCCAGCCCTACGGGGGGGGATACGCAGTATTTT. This gives the protein CASPTGGDTQYF.

This chain uses TRBV13 with TRBJ1-5, with no clear D. Trimming took off 5 bases at V and 4 bases at J, with 15 bases between the two ends. This CDR3 is 15 amino acids long. CDR1 is PRHDT and CDR2 is FYEKMQ in the germline V gene (reference sequence). Here the CDR3 reads CASSIGSVGNQPQHF. The CDR3 DNA sequence: TGTGCCAGCAGCATTGGATCAGTTGGAAATCAGCCCCAGCATTTT.

This chain uses TRBV7-9 with TRBJ2-5, with TRBD2 matching 11 bases. With V trimmed by 4 bases and J by 1 base, 5 bases remained unmatched. The germline V gene has CDR1 SEHNR and CDR2 FQNEAQ (reference sequence). The CDR3 sequence is 16 residues long. CDR3 region: CASSSASGGIQETQYF. In nucleotides, the CDR3 is TGTGCCAGCAGCTCCGCTAGCGGGGGGATCCAAGAGACCCAGTACTTC. The variable domain in full, completed from reference TRBV7-9 and TRBJ2-5, reads DTGVSQNPRHKITKRGQNVTFRCDPISEHNRLYWYRQTLGQGPEFLTYFQNEAQLEKSRLLSDRFSAERPKGSFSTLEIQRTEQGDSAMYLCASSSASGGIQETQYFGPGTRLLVL.

The chain recombines TRBV6-5 with TRBJ2-7; possibly TRBD2 for D (6 bases). Germline V gene data show CDR1 as MNHEY and CDR2 as SVGAGI. The CDR3 loop spans 13 amino acids. Between the trimmed V and J ends, which lost 5 bases and 0 bases, there was a span of 8 bases. Here the CDR3 DNA reads TGTGCCAGCAGTGCGACTAGCTCCTACGAGCAGTACTTC. Residues: CASSATSSYEQYF.

The chain joins TRBV7-9 to TRBJ2-7; D possibly corresponds to TRBD1 (7 bases). V was clipped by 11 bases and J by 3 bases, with 20 bases between them. The germline gives CDR1 SEHNR, CDR2 FQNEAQ (reference sequence). There are 14 residues in the CDR3. CDR3 coding DNA: TGTGCCGCATCTAAAGGAGGGACAGACTACGAGCAGTACTTC. Its translation is CAASKGGTDYEQYF.

The V and J genes are TRBV5-6 and TRBJ1-2; unclear D gene. The CDR3 has 12 residues. Germline CDR1 SGHDT, CDR2 YYEEEE. Trimming removed 1 base from V and 5 bases from J, with 6 bases in between. This CDR3 is CASSLQAYGYTF. For the CDR3, the DNA is TGTGCCAGCAGCTTGCAGGCATATGGCTACACCTTC.

V gene TRBV27 combines with J gene TRBJ1-6, with TRBD1 matching over 7 bases. The CDR3 length is 14 residues. Germline loops: CDR1 MNHEY, CDR2 SMNVEV (reference sequence). V gave up 3 bases and J gave up 10 bases; unmatched junction bases: 6. This CDR3 reads CASSFRQGASPLHF. The CDR3 nucleotides read TGTGCCAGCAGTTTCCGACAGGGAGCCTCACCCCTCCACTTT.

The V call is TRBV27, the J call TRBJ1-2; D is ambiguous. V was cut by 5 bases and J by 4 bases, with 14 bases left in between. This CDR3 spans 14 amino acids. Germline-derived CDR1 and CDR2 are MNHEY and SMNVEV (reference sequence). The CDR3 region has the DNA TGTGCCAGCAGTCTTCTAGGGAGCGGCTATGGCTACACCTTC. Protein sequence: CASSLLGSGYGYTF.

The chain combines TRBV2 with TRBJ2-1, with D tentatively TRBD1 or TRBD2 (5 bases each). This CDR3 has 14 amino acids. The ends were cut back, 7 bases at V and 9 bases at J, with 19 bases in the middle. The germline CDR1 and CDR2 sequences are SNHLY and FYNNEI. CDR3: CASTGTARLAEQFF. CDR3 sequence (DNA): TGTGCCAGCACCGGGACCGCCCGTCTTGCTGAGCAGTTCTTC.

This chain uses TRBV27 with TRBJ2-5; perhaps D is TRBD1 or TRBD2 (6 bases each). Germline V gene data show CDR1 as MNHEY and CDR2 as SMNVEV (reference sequence). V was trimmed by 10 bases and J by 1 base, leaving 19 bases between them. The CDR3 loop spans 15 amino acids. CDR3: CATSKSWGAQETQYF. The DNA of the CDR3 is TGTGCCACTAGCAAATCGTGGGGGGCCCAAGAGACCCAGTACTTC.

J is TRBJ2-7 and V is TRBV7-6, with 7 bases fitting TRBD2. Per germline, CDR1 SGHVS and CDR2 FNYEAQ. The CDR3 has 14 residues. Trimming cost V 8 bases and J 3 bases; bases outside gene matches: 10. The CDR3 sequence is CASVGGGEDYEQYF. The DNA of the CDR3 is TGTGCCAGCGTAGGTGGGGGGGAAGACTACGAGCAGTACTTC.

This clone was detected many times. The chain couples TRBV7-9 to TRBJ1-4; D not resolved. The germline CDR1 and CDR2 sequences are SEHNR and FQNEAQ (reference sequence). The CDR3 covers 14 residues. V dropped 6 bases and J dropped 5 bases, with 13 bases sitting between them. The CDR3 DNA is TGTGCCAGCAGACCAAACAGTGACAATGAAAAACTGTTTTTT. Protein: CASRPNSDNEKLFF.

This chain connects TRBV7-9 to TRBJ1-1, with D perhaps matching TRBD1 (5 bases). CDR1 and CDR2 (germline): SEHNR, FQNEAQ (reference sequence). V dropped 7 bases and J dropped 1 base, with 13 bases sitting between them. The CDR3 has 14 residues. The CDR3, as DNA: TGTGCCAGCACTCTCGGTGGGACGAACACTGAAGCTTTCTTT. Its protein is CASTLGGTNTEAFF.

The V and J genes are TRBV27 and TRBJ2-1; TRBD1 might be the D (5 bases). The CDR3 extends over 12 amino acids. Germline CDR1 reads MNHEY; CDR2 reads SMNVEV (reference sequence). Trimming removed 2 bases from V and 8 bases from J, with 7 bases in between. CDR3: CASSLQGDEQFF. The CDR3 DNA reads TGTGCCAGCAGTTTACAGGGCGATGAGCAGTTCTTC.